A selection of T cell receptor beta chains follows, all from one sample in a study of OX40 agonist ivuxolimab in advanced cancers. Clones were read by immunoSEQ multiplex PCR, and TCRdb kept only the in-frame ones, dropping some. The sample records tens of thousands of clones, about 91% being singletons. The specimen comprised CD4+ or CD8+ T cells sorted from blood, sampled in a trial of the OX40 agonist ivuxolimab. The receptors shown here come from an adult with an advanced solid tumor such as melanoma, head and neck, liver or kidney cancer. Each CDR3 is given with its conserved first and last residue. Each record gives: D gene, V gene, clone size, J gene, CDR3 DNA, CDR3 protein. A D gene is named only where the DNA matches it firmly. Clone size is given for some rows only: seen once, a few or many times, or a class if the clone is expanded.

D: TRBD2
V: TRBV7-6
size: .
J: TRBJ2-5
DNA: TGTGCCAGCAGCACCCGAGCGGGGGAAATACAAGAGACCCAGTACTTC
CDR3: CASSTRAGEIQETQYF

D: .
V: TRBV5-1
size: few
J: TRBJ2-3
DNA: TGCGCCAGCAGCTTGACGGCTAGCGTCACAGATACGCAGTATTTT
CDR3: CASSLTASVTDTQYF

D: .
V: TRBV21-1
size: .
J: TRBJ2-7
DNA: TGTGCCAGCAGCAAAGTTAAGGGCCATACTCCCTACGAGCAGTACTTC
CDR3: CASSKVKGHTPYEQYF

D: TRBD2
V: TRBV5-6
size: .
J: TRBJ2-7
DNA: TGTGCCAGCAGCCCGGGGGGAAGCTCCTACGAGCAGTACTTC
CDR3: CASSPGGSSYEQYF

D: .
V: TRBV27
size: once
J: TRBJ2-1
DNA: TGTGCCAGCAGCTGGGGAGGCAATGAGCAGTTCTTC
CDR3: CASSWGGNEQFF

D: .
V: TRBV2
size: .
J: TRBJ1-2
DNA: TGTGCCAGCAACGGGGGCTACACCTTC
CDR3: CASNGGYTF

D: .
V: TRBV4-2
size: few
J: TRBJ2-7
DNA: TGTGCCAGCAGCCTCGGGCAGGGCGGGGTAAGGAACGAGCAGTACTTC
CDR3: CASSLGQGGVRNEQYF

D: TRBD2
V: TRBV5-4
size: .
J: TRBJ2-7
DNA: TGTGCCAGCAGCCAAGAAGGACTAGCGGAGCCCTACGAGCAGTACTTC
CDR3: CASSQEGLAEPYEQYF

D: TRBD2
V: TRBV4-3
size: .
J: TRBJ2-5
DNA: TGCGCCAGCAGCCAAGATCGGGCGGGAGGAGAGTCAGAGACCCAGTACTTC
CDR3: CASSQDRAGGESETQYF

D: .
V: TRBV29-1
size: .
J: TRBJ1-4
DNA: TGCAGCGCCAAGGTTGAAAAACTGTTTTTT
CDR3: CSAKVEKLFF

D: .
V: TRBV13
size: .
J: TRBJ2-1
DNA: TGTGCCAGCAGCTCGGAGAATGAGCAGTTCTTC
CDR3: CASSSENEQFF

D: TRBD2
V: TRBV28
size: .
J: TRBJ2-7
DNA: TGTGCCAGCAGTTTAACGGGAGGGAGCGAGCAGTACTTC
CDR3: CASSLTGGSEQYF

D: .
V: TRBV5-4
size: .
J: TRBJ2-2
DNA: TGTGCCAGCACCGGATCCGCCGGGGAGCTGTTTTTT
CDR3: CASTGSAGELFF

D: TRBD1
V: TRBV14
size: .
J: TRBJ1-1
DNA: TGTGCCAGCAGCCCAAGGGGAGGACAGGCCACTGAAGCTTTCTTT
CDR3: CASSPRGGQATEAFF

D: .
V: TRBV9
size: .
J: TRBJ1-1
DNA: TGTGCCAGCAGCGCGGGAACTGAAGCTTTCTTT
CDR3: CASSAGTEAFF

D: TRBD2
V: TRBV19
size: .
J: TRBJ2-6
DNA: TGTGCCACCCGGAGGCAGGCGGGGGGCTCTGGGGCCAACGTCCTGACTTTC
CDR3: CATRRQAGGSGANVLTF

D: TRBD1
V: TRBV9
size: .
J: TRBJ2-1
DNA: TGTGCCAGCAGCGGTTCGGACAGGGGGCTCTACAATGAGCAGTTCTTC
CDR3: CASSGSDRGLYNEQFF

D: TRBD1
V: TRBV6-1
size: .
J: TRBJ2-3
DNA: TGTGCCAGCAGTGAATTAGCAGGGGGCGCAGATACGCAGTATTTT
CDR3: CASSELAGGADTQYF